This T cell receptor (beta chain) was identified in a study of identifying expanded T cells in peripheral blood. The study's findings and limits: Roughly two-week clone count variance significantly increased as total template count grew. Over about two and four weeks, about 16 and 20 clones changed, versus approximately 1.1 between replicates.

Some clones are missing from TCRdb's copy, which holds only in-frame ones; the method was immunoSEQ multiplex PCR. The sample includes 90,000 to 110,000 clones, 88% of them seen just once. Collection occurred without any documented infections or immune events in donors. V dropped 4 bases and J dropped 1; count of bases not matched to a gene: 7. Germline CDR1 is LNHDA and CDR2 is SQIVND (reference sequence). This CDR3 spans 18 amino acids. Details on this clone: Its antigen remains unknown.

V gene TRBV19 combines with J gene TRBJ2-3; 14 nucleotides match TRBD2. Sequencing used blood. This receptor was taken from a person aged 18 to 75 in good health. CDR3 sequence (DNA): TGTGCCAGTAGTAGCGGACTAGCGGGGGGCCGGGGCACAGATACGCAGTATTTT. This sequence encodes CASSSGLAGGRGTDTQYF.